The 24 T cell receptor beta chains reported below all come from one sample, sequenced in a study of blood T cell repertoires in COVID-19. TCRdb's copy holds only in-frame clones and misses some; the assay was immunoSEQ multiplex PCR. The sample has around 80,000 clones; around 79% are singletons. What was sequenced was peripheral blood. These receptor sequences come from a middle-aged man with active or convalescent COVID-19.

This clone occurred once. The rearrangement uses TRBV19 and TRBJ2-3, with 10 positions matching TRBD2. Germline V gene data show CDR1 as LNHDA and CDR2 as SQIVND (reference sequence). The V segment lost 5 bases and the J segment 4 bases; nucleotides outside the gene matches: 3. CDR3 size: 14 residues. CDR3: CASSPAGGADTQYF. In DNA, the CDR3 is TGTGCCAGTAGTCCAGCGGGGGGGGCAGATACGCAGTATTTT.

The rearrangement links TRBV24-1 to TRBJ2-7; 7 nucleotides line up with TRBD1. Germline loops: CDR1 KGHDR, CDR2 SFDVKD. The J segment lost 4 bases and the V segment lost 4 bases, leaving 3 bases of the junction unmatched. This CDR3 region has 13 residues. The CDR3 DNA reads TGTGCCACCAGTGACCGGACAGGATACGAGCAGTACTTC. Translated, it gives CATSDRTGYEQYF.

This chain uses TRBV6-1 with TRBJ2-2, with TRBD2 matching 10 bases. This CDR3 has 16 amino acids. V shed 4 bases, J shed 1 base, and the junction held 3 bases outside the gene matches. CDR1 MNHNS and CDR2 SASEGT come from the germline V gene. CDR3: CASSARTSGNTGELFF. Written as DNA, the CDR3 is TGTGCCAGCAGTGCCAGGACTAGCGGGAACACCGGGGAGCTGTTTTTT.

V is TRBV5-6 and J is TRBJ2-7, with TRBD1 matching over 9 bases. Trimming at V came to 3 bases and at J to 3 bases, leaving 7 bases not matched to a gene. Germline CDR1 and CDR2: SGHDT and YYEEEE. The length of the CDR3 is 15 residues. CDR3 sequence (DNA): TGTGCCAGCAGCTCCACCCGGGACAGGGTCTACGAGCAGTACTTC. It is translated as CASSSTRDRVYEQYF. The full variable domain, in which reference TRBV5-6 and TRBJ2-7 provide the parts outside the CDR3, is DAGVTQSPTHLIKTRGQQVTLRCSPKSGHDTVSWYQQALGQGPQFIFQYYEEEERQRGNFPDRFSGHQFPNYSSELNVNALLLGDSALYLCASSSTRDRVYEQYFGPGTRLTVT.

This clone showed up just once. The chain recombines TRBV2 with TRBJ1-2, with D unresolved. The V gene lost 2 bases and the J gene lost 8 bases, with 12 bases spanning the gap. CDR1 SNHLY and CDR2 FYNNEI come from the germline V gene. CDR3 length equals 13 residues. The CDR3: CASSESTPTGYTF. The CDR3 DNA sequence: TGTGCCAGCAGTGAAAGTACCCCTACGGGCTACACCTTC.

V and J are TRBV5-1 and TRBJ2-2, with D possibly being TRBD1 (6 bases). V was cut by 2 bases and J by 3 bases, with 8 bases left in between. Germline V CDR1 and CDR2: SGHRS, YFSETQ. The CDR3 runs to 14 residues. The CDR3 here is CASSFAGDTGELFF. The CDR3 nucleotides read TGCGCCAGCAGCTTCGCAGGGGACACCGGGGAGCTGTTTTTT.

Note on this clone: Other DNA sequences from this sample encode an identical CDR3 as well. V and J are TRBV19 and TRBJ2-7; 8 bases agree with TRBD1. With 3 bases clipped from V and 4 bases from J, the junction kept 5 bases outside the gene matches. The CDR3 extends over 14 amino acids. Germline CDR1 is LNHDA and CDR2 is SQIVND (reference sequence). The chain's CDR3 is CASSIGQGRYEQYF. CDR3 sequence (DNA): TGTGCCAGTAGTATCGGACAGGGTAGGTACGAGCAGTACTTC.

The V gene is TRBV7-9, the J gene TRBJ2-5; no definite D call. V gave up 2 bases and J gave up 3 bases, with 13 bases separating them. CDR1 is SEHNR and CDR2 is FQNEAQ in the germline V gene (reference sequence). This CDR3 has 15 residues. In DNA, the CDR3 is TGTGCCAGCAGCTTAACCCAACGACAAAAAGAGACCCAGTACTTC. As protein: CASSLTQRQKETQYF.

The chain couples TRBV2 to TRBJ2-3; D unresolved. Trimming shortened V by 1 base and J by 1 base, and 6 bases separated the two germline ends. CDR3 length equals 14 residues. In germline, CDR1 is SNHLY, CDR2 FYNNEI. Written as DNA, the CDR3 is TGTGCCAGCAGTGAAGTACTTCGCACAGATACGCAGTATTTT. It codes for CASSEVLRTDTQYF.

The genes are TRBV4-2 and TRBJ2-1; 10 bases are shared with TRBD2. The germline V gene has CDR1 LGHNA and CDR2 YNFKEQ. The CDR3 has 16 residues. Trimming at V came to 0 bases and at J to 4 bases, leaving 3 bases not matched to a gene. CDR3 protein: CASSQDPAGGYNEQFF. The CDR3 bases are TGTGCCAGCAGCCAAGATCCAGCGGGGGGGTACAATGAGCAGTTCTTC.

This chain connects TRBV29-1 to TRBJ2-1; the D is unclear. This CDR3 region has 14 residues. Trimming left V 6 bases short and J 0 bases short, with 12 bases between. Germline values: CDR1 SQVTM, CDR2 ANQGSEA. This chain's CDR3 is CSVSARRSYNEQFF. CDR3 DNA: TGCAGCGTCTCGGCTAGGCGCTCCTACAATGAGCAGTTCTTC.

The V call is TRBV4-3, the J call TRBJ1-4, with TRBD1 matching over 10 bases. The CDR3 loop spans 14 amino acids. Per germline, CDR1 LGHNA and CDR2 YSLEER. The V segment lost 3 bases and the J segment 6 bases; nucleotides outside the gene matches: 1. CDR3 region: CASSQGTGDEKLFF. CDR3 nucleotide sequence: TGCGCCAGCAGCCAGGGGACAGGGGATGAAAAACTGTTTTTT.

The DNA of the CDR3 is TGTGCCAGTAGTATCGACTCCCGGGACAGAACCTATGGCTACACCTTC. Encoded protein: CASSIDSRDRTYGYTF. V and J are TRBV19 and TRBJ1-2; 7 positions agree with TRBD1. The junction had 11 bases not matched to a gene; V was cut back by 3 bases and J by 4 bases. The germline gives CDR1 LNHDA, CDR2 SQIVND (reference sequence). CDR3 size: 16 residues.

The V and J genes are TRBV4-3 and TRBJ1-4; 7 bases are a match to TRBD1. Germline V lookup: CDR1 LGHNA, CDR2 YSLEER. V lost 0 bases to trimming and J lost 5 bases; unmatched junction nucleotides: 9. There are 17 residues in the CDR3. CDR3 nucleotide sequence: TGCGCCAGCAGCCAAGACCGCCAAGGGACAGCAAATGAAAAACTGTTTTTT. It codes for CASSQDRQGTANEKLFF.

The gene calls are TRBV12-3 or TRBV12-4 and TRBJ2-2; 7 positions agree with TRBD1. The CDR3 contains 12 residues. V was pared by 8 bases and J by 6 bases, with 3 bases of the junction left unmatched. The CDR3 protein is CASRQGPGELFF. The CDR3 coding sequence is TGTGCCAGCCGACAGGGCCCCGGGGAGCTGTTTTTT.

The CDR3 region is CASSQGGQGYPNYGYTF. CDR3 nucleotide sequence: TGTGCCAGCAGCCAAGGGGGTCAGGGGTACCCAAACTATGGCTACACCTTC. The V and J genes are TRBV3-1 (or the pseudogene TRBV3-2) and TRBJ1-2; D might be TRBD1 (6 bases). The germline CDR1 and CDR2 sequences are LGHDT and YNNKEL (reference sequence). V dropped 1 base and J dropped 2 bases, with 17 bases sitting between them. The CDR3 has 17 residues.

Here the CDR3 DNA reads TGTGCCAGCAAACCCCAAGGACAGAGCGGCGGCACCGGGGAGCTGTTTTTT. Encoded protein: CASKPQGQSGGTGELFF. V usage is TRBV5-4 and J usage is TRBJ2-2; possibly TRBD1 for D (6 bases). Germline lookup yields CDR1 SGHNT and CDR2 YYREEE (reference sequence). CDR3 length: 17 residues. Trimming took off 6 bases at V and 4 bases at J, with 22 bases between the two ends.

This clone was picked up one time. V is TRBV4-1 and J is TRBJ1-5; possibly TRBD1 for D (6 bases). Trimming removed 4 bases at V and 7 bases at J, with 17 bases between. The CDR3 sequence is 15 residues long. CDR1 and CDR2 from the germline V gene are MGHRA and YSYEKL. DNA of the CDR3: TGCGCCAGCAGCCCCGATCGGGGGGCCGGACAGCCCCAGCATTTT. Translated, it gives CASSPDRGAGQPQHF.

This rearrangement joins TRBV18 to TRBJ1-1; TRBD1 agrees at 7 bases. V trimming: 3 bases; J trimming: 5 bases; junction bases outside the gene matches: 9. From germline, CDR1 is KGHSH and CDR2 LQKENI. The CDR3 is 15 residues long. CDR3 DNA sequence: TGTGCCAGCTCACCGCTCGCCAGGGGGAGGACTGAAGCTTTCTTT. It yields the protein CASSPLARGRTEAFF.

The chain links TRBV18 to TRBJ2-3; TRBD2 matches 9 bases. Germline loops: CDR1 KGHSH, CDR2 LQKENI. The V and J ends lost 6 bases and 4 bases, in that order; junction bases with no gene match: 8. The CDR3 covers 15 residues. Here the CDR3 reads CASSDYQRGADTQYF. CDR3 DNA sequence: TGTGCCAGCTCGGATTACCAGCGGGGGGCAGATACGCAGTATTTT.

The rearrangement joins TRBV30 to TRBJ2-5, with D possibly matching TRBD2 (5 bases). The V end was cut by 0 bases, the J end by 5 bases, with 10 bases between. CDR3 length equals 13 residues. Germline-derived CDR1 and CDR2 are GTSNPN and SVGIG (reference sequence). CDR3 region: CAWSVGPGETQYF. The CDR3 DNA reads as TGTGCCTGGAGTGTAGGGCCGGGGGAGACCCAGTACTTC. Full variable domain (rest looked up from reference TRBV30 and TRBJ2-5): SQTIHQWPATLVQPVGSPLSLECTVEGTSNPNLYWYRQAAGRGLQLLFYSVGIGQISSEVPQNLSASRPQDRQFILSSKKLLLSDSGFYLCAWSVGPGETQYFGPGTRLLVL.

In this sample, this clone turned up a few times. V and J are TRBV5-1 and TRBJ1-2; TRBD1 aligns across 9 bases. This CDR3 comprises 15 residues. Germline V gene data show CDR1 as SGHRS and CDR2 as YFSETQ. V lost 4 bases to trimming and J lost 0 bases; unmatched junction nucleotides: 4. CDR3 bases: TGCGCCAGCAGCCCACGACAGGGGGCTAACTATGGCTACACCTTC. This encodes CASSPRQGANYGYTF.

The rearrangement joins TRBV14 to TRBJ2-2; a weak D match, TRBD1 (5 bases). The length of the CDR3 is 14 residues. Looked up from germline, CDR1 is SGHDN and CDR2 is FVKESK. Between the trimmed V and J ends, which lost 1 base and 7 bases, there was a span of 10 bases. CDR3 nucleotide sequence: TGTGCCAGCAGCCAAGTGGGGCTTAACGGGGAGCTGTTTTTT. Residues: CASSQVGLNGELFF.

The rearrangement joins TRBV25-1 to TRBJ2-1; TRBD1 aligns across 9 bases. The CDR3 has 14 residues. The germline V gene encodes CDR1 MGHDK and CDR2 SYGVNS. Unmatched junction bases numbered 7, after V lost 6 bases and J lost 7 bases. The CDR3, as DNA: TGTGCCAGCAGCACAGGGGGCGCCAGGAATGAGCAGTTCTTC. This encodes CASSTGGARNEQFF.